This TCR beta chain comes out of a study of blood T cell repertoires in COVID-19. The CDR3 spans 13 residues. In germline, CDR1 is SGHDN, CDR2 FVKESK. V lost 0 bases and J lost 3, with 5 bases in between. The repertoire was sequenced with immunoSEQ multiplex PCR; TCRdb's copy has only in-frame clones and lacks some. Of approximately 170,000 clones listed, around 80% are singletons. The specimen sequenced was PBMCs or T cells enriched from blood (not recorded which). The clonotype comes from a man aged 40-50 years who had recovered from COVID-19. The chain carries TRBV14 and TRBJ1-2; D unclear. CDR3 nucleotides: TGTGCCAGCAGCCAAGACGGGTACTATGGCTACACCTTC. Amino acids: CASSQDGYYGYTF.